The 25 T cell receptor beta chains in this list originate from one sample, sequenced in a study of blood T cell repertoires in COVID-19. Using immunoSEQ multiplex PCR, the repertoire was profiled, and TCRdb retains in-frame clones only, with some absent. The data show about 400,000 clones, approximately 90% seen once. Sample: peripheral blood. The receptors come from a woman aged 25 to 39 with acute or convalescent COVID-19.

This chain uses TRBV6-5 with TRBJ1-6; the D gene is possibly TRBD1 (6 bases). V lost 5 bases and J 3 bases, leaving 11 bases between the germline ends. The germline V gene encodes CDR1 MNHEY and CDR2 SVGAGI. The CDR3 has 15 amino acids. This chain's CDR3 is CASSPGEGYNSPLHF. The CDR3, as DNA: TGTGCCAGCAGTCCAGGGGAAGGCTATAATTCACCCCTCCACTTT.

V and J are TRBV11-2 and TRBJ2-1; 14 bases agree with TRBD2. Germline values: CDR1 SGHAT, CDR2 FQNNGV. The CDR3 has 18 residues. V was clipped by 4 bases and J by 4 bases; unmatched bases: 9. DNA of the CDR3: TGTGCCAGCAGCTACCCGAGGACTAGCGGGGGGAATTACAATGAGCAGTTCTTC. Translation gives CASSYPRTSGGNYNEQFF.

This chain joins TRBV19 and TRBJ1-4, with TRBD1 as a possible D gene (5 bases). There are 15 residues in the CDR3. Trimming took off 7 bases at V and 0 bases at J, with 12 bases between the two ends. CDR1 LNHDA and CDR2 SQIVND come from the germline V gene (reference sequence). The DNA for the CDR3 is TGTGCCAGTACATGGGGGGGGGCAACTAATGAAAAACTGTTTTTT. Translating gives CASTWGGATNEKLFF.

The V call is TRBV6-5, the J call TRBJ1-5; D call uncertain. V lost 6 bases, J lost 5 bases, and 11 bases lay in between. CDR1 is MNHEY and CDR2 is SVGAGI in the germline V gene. The CDR3 contains 13 residues. Written as DNA, the CDR3 is TGTGCCAGCAGGACAAATACTGATCAGCCCCAGCATTTT. It encodes CASRTNTDQPQHF.

The gene calls are TRBV15 and TRBJ2-1; tentatively, D is TRBD2 (5 bases). V was clipped by 3 bases and J by 10 bases, with 13 bases between them. The CDR3 runs 13 residues. CDR1 is LNHNV, CDR2 YYDKDF, per germline (reference sequence). DNA of the CDR3: TGTGCCACCAGCAGGAGGGAACGACACGAGCAGTTCTTC. Translating it yields CATSRRERHEQFF.

This clone occurred a few times. The V and J genes are TRBV5-6 and TRBJ1-4; D is unresolved. The CDR3 covers 14 residues. The V and J ends lost 2 bases and 8 bases respectively, with 13 bases between them. CDR1 and CDR2 (germline): SGHDT, YYEEEE. The CDR3 is CASSFQQSGEKLFF. In nucleotides, the CDR3 is TGTGCCAGCAGCTTTCAACAGAGTGGGGAAAAACTGTTTTTT. Full variable domain (rest looked up from reference TRBV5-6 and TRBJ1-4): DAGVTQSPTHLIKTRGQQVTLRCSPKSGHDTVSWYQQALGQGPQFIFQYYEEEERQRGNFPDRFSGHQFPNYSSELNVNALLLGDSALYLCASSFQQSGEKLFFGSGTQLSVL.

This chain joins TRBV12-1 and TRBJ1-2. TRBV12-1 is marked as a pseudogene. The CDR3 loop spans 12 amino acids. The CDR3 sequence is CASSVEGSGYTF. In nucleotides, the CDR3 is TGTGCCAGCAGCGTGGAGGGTTCGGGCTACACCTTC.

This clone was seen a single time. This chain joins TRBV5-1 and TRBJ2-3; 8 bases align to TRBD2. CDR1 and CDR2 from the germline V gene are SGHRS and YFSETQ. The CDR3 is 15 residues long. The trim removed 2 bases at V and 5 bases at J, leaving 7 bases unmatched. In nucleotides, the CDR3 is TGCGCCAGCAGCTTCTCGGGGGGGCCAGAAGATACGCAGTATTTT. Encoded protein: CASSFSGGPEDTQYF.

This sequence joins TRBV19 and TRBJ2-3; 9 nucleotides line up with TRBD2. Trimming took 6 bases from V and 4 from J; bases not matched to a gene: 14. From germline, CDR1 is LNHDA and CDR2 SQIVND (reference sequence). The CDR3 has 17 amino acids. The CDR3 loop reads CASSLFVGGGVSDTQYF. The CDR3 DNA reads as TGTGCCAGTAGCCTCTTCGTGGGCGGGGGGGTCTCAGATACGCAGTATTTT.

The gene calls are TRBV6-1 and TRBJ1-1, with TRBD1 matching over 7 bases. The CDR3 has 15 amino acids. CDR1 and CDR2 from the germline V gene are MNHNS and SASEGT. V gave up 2 bases and J gave up 0 bases; unmatched junction bases: 3. The CDR3 nucleotides read TGTGCCAGCAGTGAACCGACAGGGATGAACACTGAAGCTTTCTTT. Protein: CASSEPTGMNTEAFF.

This chain connects TRBV5-1 to TRBJ2-7; 7 bases match TRBD1. This CDR3 is 12 amino acids long. Unmatched junction bases numbered 4, after V lost 4 bases and J lost 6 bases. Looked up from germline, CDR1 is SGHRS and CDR2 is YFSETQ. The CDR3 region is CASSGTVSEQYF. The CDR3 DNA is TGCGCCAGCAGCGGGACAGTTTCCGAGCAGTACTTC.

This chain uses TRBV7-2 with TRBJ1-2, with D tentatively TRBD1 (5 bases). Germline V gene data show CDR1 as SGHTA and CDR2 as FQGNSA. Trimming cost V 5 bases and J 4 bases, with 14 bases left between them. The CDR3 spans 14 residues. CDR3 region: CASSPDSSVYGYTF. CDR3 in DNA: TGTGCCAGCAGCCCCGACAGCTCAGTCTATGGCTACACCTTC.

This chain uses TRBV5-4 with TRBJ2-2, with D perhaps matching TRBD2 (7 bases). Germline V CDR1 and CDR2: SGHNT, YYREEE (reference sequence). The CDR3 consists of 15 residues. The germline V and J ends were trimmed by 2 bases and 5 bases, with 13 bases remaining between them. The CDR3 DNA reads TGTGCCAGCAGCTTAGGGGGGGCAGAAACCGGGGAGCTGTTTTTT. Its translation is CASSLGGAETGELFF.

This clone was found once. The CDR3 sequence: CASQHRGNTEAFF. The DNA for the CDR3 is TGTGCCAGCCAACACAGGGGGAACACTGAAGCTTTCTTT. V and J are TRBV2 and TRBJ1-1; TRBD1 agrees at 7 bases. The CDR3 spans 13 residues. The J segment lost 1 base and the V segment lost 8 bases, leaving 4 bases of the junction unmatched. Germline CDR1 reads SNHLY; CDR2 reads FYNNEI.

The chain carries TRBV7-8 and TRBJ2-1; D gene uncertain. This CDR3 region has 12 residues. V shed 6 bases and J shed 6 bases, with 9 bases lying between them. The V gene's germline CDR1 is SGHVS and CDR2 FQNEAQ. CDR3 region: CASSSSGNEQFF. The CDR3, as DNA: TGTGCCAGCAGTAGTTCGGGCAATGAGCAGTTCTTC.

The chain couples TRBV4-1 to TRBJ2-7; 11 nucleotides match TRBD1. Germline V gene sequence: CDR1 MGHRA, CDR2 YSYEKL. The CDR3 loop spans 15 amino acids. The J segment lost 6 bases and the V segment lost 4 bases, leaving 8 bases of the junction unmatched. CDR3: CASSPPGQGVGEQYF. The CDR3 DNA reads as TGCGCCAGCAGCCCCCCGGGACAGGGGGTGGGCGAGCAGTACTTC.

The chain employs TRBV12-3 or TRBV12-4 and TRBJ1-2; TRBD1 matches 7 bases. With 7 bases clipped from V and 2 bases from J, the junction kept 4 bases outside the gene matches. CDR3 length: 13 residues. In DNA, the CDR3 is TGTGCCAGCACCCCGGACAGGAACTATGGCTACACCTTC. Its translation: CASTPDRNYGYTF.

V usage is TRBV4-1 and J usage is TRBJ1-2, with D tentatively TRBD1 (5 bases). CDR3 size: 14 residues. Germline loops: CDR1 MGHRA, CDR2 YSYEKL. V was cut by 4 bases and J by 8 bases, with 17 bases left in between. For the CDR3, the DNA is TGCGCCAGCAGCCCCCAAAGGGACTCGGCCGGCTACACCTTC. Encoded protein: CASSPQRDSAGYTF.

The chain combines TRBV6-6 with TRBJ2-7, with a possible D match to TRBD1 (6 bases). CDR3 length: 13 residues. The germline CDR1 and CDR2 sequences are MNHNY and SVGAGI (reference sequence). The V end lost 10 bases, the J end lost 4 bases, and 17 bases lay between the germline ends. The CDR3 coding sequence is TGTGCCACTCGATTGGGACAATTATACGAGCAGTACTTC. Its translation is CATRLGQLYEQYF.

The CDR3 sequence is CASTPNPSLDYGYTF. The CDR3 DNA is TGTGCCAGCACCCCCAACCCAAGCCTGGACTATGGCTACACCTTC. The chain recombines TRBV6-5 with TRBJ1-2; D unresolved. The germline V gene has CDR1 MNHEY and CDR2 SVGAGI. V was trimmed by 7 bases and J by 3 bases, leaving 18 bases between them. The CDR3 has 15 amino acids.

This clone was counted a single time. V gene TRBV27 combines with J gene TRBJ2-1, with 10 bases identical to TRBD2. Looked up from germline, CDR1 is MNHEY and CDR2 is SMNVEV (reference sequence). The CDR3 sequence is 16 residues long. V trimming: 0 bases; J trimming: 9 bases; junction bases outside the gene matches: 8. DNA for the CDR3: TGTGCCAGCAGTTTATCCCGAGCGGGGGGGCCGAGTGAGCAGTTCTTC. Its protein product is CASSLSRAGGPSEQFF.

The chain couples TRBV4-1 to TRBJ1-2; D is perhaps TRBD1 (6 bases). Germline CDR1 and CDR2: MGHRA and YSYEKL. The CDR3 is 15 amino acids. V was trimmed by 0 bases and J by 2 bases, leaving 10 bases between them. The CDR3 DNA sequence: TGCGCCAGCAGCCAAGAACGGACAGCAAACTATGGCTACACCTTC. Translating it yields CASSQERTANYGYTF.

V and J are TRBV7-3 and TRBJ2-3, with D perhaps TRBD1 (6 bases). Germline-derived CDR1 and CDR2 are SGHTA and FQGTGA. Trimming took off 5 bases at V and 2 bases at J, with 11 bases between the two ends. CDR3 length equals 14 residues. CDR3 amino acids: CASSTGQPTDTQYF. CDR3 DNA: TGTGCCAGCAGCACCGGACAGCCCACAGATACGCAGTATTTT.

The rearrangement joins TRBV5-6 to TRBJ1-5, with TRBD1 matching over 8 bases. This CDR3 is 14 amino acids long. CDR1 is SGHDT, CDR2 YYEEEE, per germline. Trimming took 4 bases from V and 6 from J; bases not matched to a gene: 6. For the CDR3, the DNA is TGTGCCAGCAGCGCGGGACAGGACCGTCAGCCCCAGCATTTT. It codes for CASSAGQDRQPQHF.

To note about this clone: The same CDR3 can be traced to other DNA sequences in this sample. J is TRBJ2-1 and V is TRBV6-5; D perhaps matches TRBD2 (5 bases). The V end lost 2 bases, the J end lost 9 bases, and 8 bases lay between the germline ends. The germline CDR1 and CDR2 sequences are MNHEY and SVGAGI. CDR3 length: 12 residues. The CDR3, as DNA: TGTGCCAGCAGTTACCGACGGGGTGAGCAGTTCTTC. Protein: CASSYRRGEQFF.